One sample yielded the 9 T cell receptor beta chains listed below, sequenced in a study of Ad26.COV2.S vaccination and SARS-CoV-2 variants. Measured with immunoSEQ multiplex PCR; TCRdb has only the in-frame clones, and not every one. The repertoire has 500,000 or so clones, roughly nine tenths of them found once; the top ten carry 9.5% to 15%. The sample's treatment: around 19 received Ad26.COV2.S at low or high dose, single or two shots; about 5 received placebo; per-sample allocation not given. Sampling took place 63 days after the first vaccine or placebo injection. The specimen was peripheral blood, collected in a trial of Ad26.COV2.S vaccine versus placebo. Receptor source: a person aged 18 to 65 who received the Ad26.COV2.S COVID-19 vaccine or a placebo.

This rearrangement joins TRBV2 to TRBJ2-1, with TRBD2 matching 8 bases. Germline CDR1 and CDR2: SNHLY and FYNNEI. The CDR3 extends over 14 amino acids. With V trimmed by 8 bases and J by 0 bases, 3 bases remained unmatched. CDR3 bases: TGTGCCAGCCAGCGGGAGAGCTCCTACAATGAGCAGTTCTTC. Translating it yields CASQRESSYNEQFF.

V gene TRBV11-3 combines with J gene TRBJ2-7; tentatively, D is TRBD2 (6 bases). Germline V gene data show CDR1 as SGHNT and CDR2 as YENEEA. The CDR3 is made up of 15 amino acids. With 3 bases removed from V and 3 bases from J, the gap between germline ends came to 15 bases. In nucleotides, the CDR3 is TGTGCCAGCAGCTTGGCTAGCGCGCCAAACTACGAGCAGTACTTC. Translating gives CASSLASAPNYEQYF. The variable domain in full, with the rest retrieved from reference TRBV11-3 and TRBJ2-7, is EAGVVQSPRYKIIEKKQPVAFWCNPISGHNTLYWYLQNLGQGPELLIRYENEEAVDDSQLPKDRFSAERLKGVDSTLKIQPAELGDSAVYLCASSLASAPNYEQYFGPGTRLTVT.

For the CDR3, the DNA is TGTGCCAGCCACCTGGCGGACAGGTCTCCCTACGAGCAGTACTTC. Protein product: CASHLADRSPYEQYF. V gene TRBV28 combines with J gene TRBJ2-7; TRBD1 matches 7 bases. This CDR3 region has 15 residues. The V segment lost 8 bases and the J segment 2 bases; nucleotides outside the gene matches: 12. The germline V gene encodes CDR1 MDHEN and CDR2 SYDVKM. The full variable domain, with the rest looked up from reference TRBV28 and TRBJ2-7, is DVKVTQSSRYLVKRTGEKVFLECVQDMDHENMFWYRQDPGLGLRLIYFSYDVKMKEKGDIPEGYSVSREKKERFSLILESASTNQTSMYLCASHLADRSPYEQYFGPGTRLTVT.

The chain couples TRBV15 to TRBJ1-2, with unresolved D. The V gene lost 0 bases and the J gene lost 2 bases, with 7 bases spanning the gap. The CDR3 sequence is 14 residues long. Germline lookup yields CDR1 LNHNV and CDR2 YYDKDF (reference sequence). In nucleotides, the CDR3 is TGTGCCACCAGCAGAGACCAGATAAACTATGGCTACACCTTC. It encodes CATSRDQINYGYTF.

V is TRBV29-1 and J is TRBJ2-7; 7 bases agree with TRBD2. The V gene's germline CDR1 is SQVTM and CDR2 ANQGSEA. CDR3 length: 13 amino acids. V shed 3 bases, J shed 0 bases, and the junction held 2 bases outside the gene matches. CDR3 residues: CSVEASGSYEQYF. DNA for the CDR3: TGCAGCGTTGAGGCTAGCGGCTCCTACGAGCAGTACTTC.

The chain links TRBV19 to TRBJ2-6, with D hard to call. Germline lookup yields CDR1 LNHDA and CDR2 SQIVND (reference sequence). The germline V and J ends were trimmed by 2 bases and 0 bases, with 5 bases remaining between them. This CDR3 has 15 residues. The CDR3 sequence is CASSIITSGANVLTF. CDR3 in DNA: TGTGCCAGTAGTATAATCACCTCTGGGGCCAACGTCCTGACTTTC. Drawing the rest from reference TRBV19 and TRBJ2-6, the complete variable domain is DGGITQSPKYLFRKEGQNVTLSCEQNLNHDAMYWYRQDPGQGLRLIYYSQIVNDFQKGDIAEGYSVSREKKESFPLTVTSAQKNPTAFYLCASSIITSGANVLTFGAGSRLTVL.

This clone was detected only a few times. This chain links TRBV7-2 with TRBJ2-7, with D maybe TRBD2 (5 bases). Germline loops: CDR1 SGHTA, CDR2 FQGNSA. Trimming left V 5 bases short and J 0 bases short, with 11 bases between. The CDR3 sequence is 14 residues long. CDR3 sequence: CASSLGRLSYEQYF. The CDR3 nucleotides read TGTGCCAGCAGCCTGGGGAGACTCTCCTACGAGCAGTACTTC.

The chain employs TRBV19 and TRBJ2-7, with D possibly being TRBD2 (6 bases). Germline V CDR1 and CDR2: LNHDA, SQIVND (reference sequence). Trimming removed 3 bases from V and 2 bases from J, with 14 bases in between. The CDR3 length is 15 residues. The CDR3 bases are TGTGCCAGTAGTATGTCGGGAGAGGTTACCTACGAGCAGTACTTC. Its protein is CASSMSGEVTYEQYF. The entire variable domain, with the rest obtained from reference TRBV19 and TRBJ2-7, is as follows: DGGITQSPKYLFRKEGQNVTLSCEQNLNHDAMYWYRQDPGQGLRLIYYSQIVNDFQKGDIAEGYSVSREKKESFPLTVTSAQKNPTAFYLCASSMSGEVTYEQYFGPGTRLTVT.

The chain links TRBV27 to TRBJ2-7, with D unresolved. This CDR3 is 13 amino acids long. Per germline, CDR1 MNHEY and CDR2 SMNVEV (reference sequence). V shed 3 bases and J shed 5 bases, with 11 bases lying between them. This CDR3 is CASSFYSGNEQYF. The CDR3 nucleotides read TGTGCCAGCAGTTTTTACAGTGGAAACGAGCAGTACTTC.